This TCR beta chain derives from a study of CD8 T cells in Susac syndrome. An amount of RNA that ranged from roughly 0.5 to 1 ug was reverse transcribed with random hexamers. Using its own MiXCR run on the immunoSEQ multiplex PCR reads, TCRdb lists one record per CDR3 protein. The table shows 92,000 or so distinct CDR3 sequences, with 96% occurring only once. Trimming left V 10 bases short and J 2 bases short, with 12 bases between. Germline V gene sequence: CDR1 MNHEY, CDR2 SVGAGI. CDR3 size: 13 residues. V is TRBV6-5 and J is TRBJ1-5, with D possibly TRBD1 on 6 matching bases. The origin of this receptor is a human donor with Susac syndrome. The sample taken for sequencing was CD8+ T cells from PBMCs. CDR3 DNA sequence: TGTGCCACCGGACAGAGTGGCAATCAGCCCCAGCATTTT. It translates to CATGQSGNQPQHF.